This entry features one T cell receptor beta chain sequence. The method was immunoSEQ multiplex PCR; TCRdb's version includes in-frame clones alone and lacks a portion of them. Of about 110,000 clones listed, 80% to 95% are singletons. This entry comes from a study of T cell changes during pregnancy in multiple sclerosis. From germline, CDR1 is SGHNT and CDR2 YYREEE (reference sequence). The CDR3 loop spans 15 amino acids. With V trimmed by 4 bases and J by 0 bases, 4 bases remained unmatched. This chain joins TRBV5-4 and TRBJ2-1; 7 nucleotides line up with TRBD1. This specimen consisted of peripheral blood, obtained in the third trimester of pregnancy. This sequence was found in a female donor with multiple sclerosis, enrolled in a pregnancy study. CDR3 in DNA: TGTGCCAGCAGCCCCAGGACAGGCTCCTACAATGAGCAGTTCTTC. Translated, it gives CASSPRTGSYNEQFF. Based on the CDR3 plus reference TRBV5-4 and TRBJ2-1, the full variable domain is ETGVTQSPTHLIKTRGQQVTLRCSSQSGHNTVSWYQQALGQGPQFIFQYYREEENGRGNFPPRFSGLQFPNYSSELNVNALELDDSALYLCASSPRTGSYNEQFFGPGTRLTVL.